This T cell receptor beta chain is drawn from a study of CD8+ T cells in alopecia areata. Whole-study findings and limits: Clonality in lesional scalp, especially alopecia totalis/universalis, exceeded that of normal scalp. Mice showed TCR sharing more clearly than patients did, possibly owing to HLA.

Pooled cells of cutaneous lymph node origin were sorted on CD4, CD8alpha, NKG2D, NKG2ACE and other markers. Points on this clone: The antigen remains unidentified. Mouse gene names and germline throughout. The read halts 4 residues ahead of the CDR3 end, with the missing end drawn from the germline J gene.

Germline trimming cut 0 bases from V and 1 base from J; bases unmatched to any gene: 3. The CDR3 has 16 residues. CDR1 and CDR2 (germline): LGHNA, YNLKQL (reference sequence). Following extraction, RNA underwent reverse transcription to cDNA, which served as the sequencing template. This table comes from immunoSEQ multiplex PCR, and its TCRdb copy is limited to in-frame clones, with some not included. The sample has 270,000 or so clones, none seen only once. The specimen sequenced was CD4+ T cells sorted from a lymph node. This TCR was sampled from a C3H/HeJ mouse with alopecia areata. For the strain, the MHC haplotype given is H2-k. V gene TRBV5 combines with J gene TRBJ2-3; the match to TRBD1 covers 8 bases. CDR3 sequence reads: CASSQDRQGRAETLYF. Incomplete CDR3 DNA: TGTGCCAGCAGCCAAGATCGACAGGGGCGTGCAGAA.